The 10 T cell receptor beta chains below all came from one sample that was sequenced in a study of identifying expanded T cells in peripheral blood. The assay was immunoSEQ multiplex PCR, and TCRdb's table has in-frame clones only and misses some. The sample lists about 76,000 clones, 80% to 90% occurring once. Sequencing was carried out using blood. Receptors originate from a person aged 18-69 years in good health.

This clone was detected a few times. The CDR3 DNA follows: TGTGCCAGCACCCTGACTAGCGAGTCTGAGCAGTTCTTC. Translation: CASTLTSESEQFF. This chain links TRBV14 with TRBJ2-1; TRBD2 agrees at 8 bases. This CDR3 has 13 residues. V was pared by 7 bases and J by 9 bases, with 8 bases of the junction left unmatched. Germline loops: CDR1 SGHDN, CDR2 FVKESK.

This clone was picked up many times. The rearrangement links TRBV5-6 to TRBJ2-1; unclear D gene. Germline CDR1 and CDR2: SGHDT and YYEEEE. V lost 3 bases to trimming and J lost 4 bases, with 2 bases between them. The CDR3 spans 11 residues. CDR3 sequence: CASSSYNEQFF. The CDR3 nucleotides are TGTGCCAGCAGCTCGTACAATGAGCAGTTCTTC. Filled out from reference TRBV5-6 and TRBJ2-1, the complete variable domain reads DAGVTQSPTHLIKTRGQQVTLRCSPKSGHDTVSWYQQALGQGPQFIFQYYEEEERQRGNFPDRFSGHQFPNYSSELNVNALLLGDSALYLCASSSYNEQFFGPGTRLTVL.

V and J are TRBV18 and TRBJ2-7; TRBD2 might be the D (5 bases). The CDR3 spans 16 residues. Trimming pared 9 bases from V and 0 bases from J, leaving 21 bases between. Per germline, CDR1 KGHSH and CDR2 LQKENI. This chain's CDR3 is CASSSGLTVHSYEQYF. DNA for the CDR3: TGTGCCAGTTCGAGCGGACTTACGGTACACTCCTACGAGCAGTACTTC.

The chain uses TRBV5-4 and TRBJ2-3; possibly TRBD1 or TRBD2 for D (6 bases each). Germline assignment: CDR1 SGHNT and CDR2 YYREEE (reference sequence). This CDR3 comprises 15 residues. V lost 2 bases, J lost 2 bases, and 12 bases lay in between. In DNA form, the CDR3 reads TGTGCCAGCAGCTTCCGTGGGGGGCCCACAGATACGCAGTATTTT. It is translated as CASSFRGGPTDTQYF. Looking up the rest from reference TRBV5-4 and TRBJ2-3 gives the full variable domain: ETGVTQSPTHLIKTRGQQVTLRCSSQSGHNTVSWYQQALGQGPQFIFQYYREEENGRGNFPPRFSGLQFPNYSSELNVNALELDDSALYLCASSFRGGPTDTQYFGPGTRLTVL.

The J gene is TRBJ1-3, the V gene TRBV19; D may be TRBD1 (6 bases). Trimming removed 10 bases from V and 0 bases from J, with 16 bases in between. This CDR3 has 15 residues. Germline CDR1 is LNHDA and CDR2 is SQIVND (reference sequence). Here the CDR3 reads CATWDNWSSGNTIYF. CDR3 DNA sequence: TGTGCCACCTGGGACAACTGGAGCTCTGGAAACACCATATATTTT. The whole variable domain, filled in from reference TRBV19 and TRBJ1-3, reads DGGITQSPKYLFRKEGQNVTLSCEQNLNHDAMYWYRQDPGQGLRLIYYSQIVNDFQKGDIAEGYSVSREKKESFPLTVTSAQKNPTAFYLCATWDNWSSGNTIYFGEGSWLTVV.

The chain employs TRBV25-1 and TRBJ2-1, with a possible D match to TRBD2 (6 bases). The CDR3 has 16 amino acids. Per the germline V gene, CDR1 is MGHDK and CDR2 is SYGVNS. Trimming left V 3 bases short and J 2 bases short, with 14 bases between. As DNA, the CDR3 is TGTGCCAGCAGTGACTCCCCTAGCGAGACCTACAATGAGCAGTTCTTC. Translated, it gives CASSDSPSETYNEQFF. The full variable domain, completed using reference TRBV25-1 and TRBJ2-1, is EADIYQTPRYLVIGTGKKITLECSQTMGHDKMYWYQQDPGMELHLIHYSYGVNSTEKGDLSSESTVSRIRTEHFPLTLESARPSHTSQYLCASSDSPSETYNEQFFGPGTRLTVL.

This chain uses TRBV19 with TRBJ1-5; TRBD1 agrees at 8 bases. Germline CDR1 is LNHDA and CDR2 is SQIVND (reference sequence). The CDR3 is 14 amino acids. Unmatched junction bases numbered 12, after V lost 10 bases and J lost 7 bases. The CDR3 region has the DNA TGTGCCACCGCGACCGGGACAGGAGGACAGCCCCAGCATTTT. Protein: CATATGTGGQPQHF.

V usage is TRBV28 and J usage is TRBJ1-1; 7 bases line up with TRBD1. In germline, CDR1 is MDHEN, CDR2 SYDVKM. Trimming cost V 7 bases and J 5 bases; bases outside gene matches: 10. CDR3 length: 14 amino acids. CDR3 protein: CASIQTGRQTEAFF. CDR3 nucleotide sequence: TGTGCCAGCATCCAGACAGGGCGGCAAACTGAAGCTTTCTTT. The whole variable domain, filled in from reference TRBV28 and TRBJ1-1, reads DVKVTQSSRYLVKRTGEKVFLECVQDMDHENMFWYRQDPGLGLRLIYFSYDVKMKEKGDIPEGYSVSREKKERFSLILESASTNQTSMYLCASIQTGRQTEAFFGQGTRLTVV.

The rearrangement joins TRBV14 to TRBJ1-3; D ambiguous. This CDR3 spans 16 amino acids. V shed 5 bases and J shed 2 bases, with 16 bases lying between them. Per the germline V gene, CDR1 is SGHDN and CDR2 is FVKESK. CDR3 region: CASSVRNMFTGNTIYF. The CDR3 nucleotides are TGTGCCAGCAGCGTAAGAAACATGTTTACTGGAAACACCATATATTTT.

J is TRBJ2-7 and V is TRBV2; the D gene is possibly TRBD2 (6 bases). Trimming pared 5 bases from V and 11 bases from J, leaving 10 bases between. There are 10 residues in the CDR3. The germline V gene encodes CDR1 SNHLY and CDR2 FYNNEI. The CDR3 region is CASSRELEYF. The CDR3, as DNA: TGTGCCAGCAGTCGGGAGCTGGAGTACTTC.